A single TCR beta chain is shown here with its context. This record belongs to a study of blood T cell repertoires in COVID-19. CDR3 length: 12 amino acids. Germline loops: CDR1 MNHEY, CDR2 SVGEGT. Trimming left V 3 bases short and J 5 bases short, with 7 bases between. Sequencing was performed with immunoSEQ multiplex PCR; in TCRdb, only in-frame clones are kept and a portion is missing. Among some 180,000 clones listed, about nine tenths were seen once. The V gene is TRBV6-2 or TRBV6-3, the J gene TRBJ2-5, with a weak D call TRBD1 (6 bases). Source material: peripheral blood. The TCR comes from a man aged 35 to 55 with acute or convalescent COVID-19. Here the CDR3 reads CASSYTGETQYF. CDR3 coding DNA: TGTGCCAGCAGTTATACAGGGGAGACCCAGTACTTC.